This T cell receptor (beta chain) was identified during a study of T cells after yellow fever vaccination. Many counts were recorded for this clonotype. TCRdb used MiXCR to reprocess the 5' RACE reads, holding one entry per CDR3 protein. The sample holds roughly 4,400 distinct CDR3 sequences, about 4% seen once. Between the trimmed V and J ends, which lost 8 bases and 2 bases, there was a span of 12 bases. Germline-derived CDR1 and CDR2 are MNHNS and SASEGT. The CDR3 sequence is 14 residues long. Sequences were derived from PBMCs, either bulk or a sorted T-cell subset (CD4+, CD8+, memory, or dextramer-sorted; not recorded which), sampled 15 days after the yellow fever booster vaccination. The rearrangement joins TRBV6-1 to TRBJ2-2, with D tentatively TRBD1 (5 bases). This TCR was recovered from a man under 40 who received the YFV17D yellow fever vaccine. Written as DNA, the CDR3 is TGTGCCAGCGATCTAACAGGAAACACCGGGGAGCTGTTTTTT. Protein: CASDLTGNTGELFF.